The present entry profiles one T cell receptor (beta chain) with its context. Its antigen target is currently unknown. No much larger clone is present one base from it, and per-base qualities are unavailable. Donors were healthy HIV-negative adults with no recently reported acute infections or vaccinations. Every donor was a Caucasian adult residing in Nashville, Tennessee, USA. CD4+ T cells were enriched through magnetic negative selection, after which naive cells were positively selected on CD45RA and the remaining negative fraction served as the memory subset. Blood was obtained by leukapheresis, after which PBMCs were separated by Ficoll-Histopaque density gradient centrifugation and cryopreserved in liquid nitrogen vapor phase. Analytical flow cytometry was used to check the purity and quantity of every magnetically sorted T cell population. Genomic DNA was isolated from every sorted fraction and measured by UV absorbance on a Nanodrop 2000c.

The data belong to a study of shared clonotypes between healthy human individuals (dated by TCRdb to 2020 to 2021). Turning to the overall study: The cohort included three men and a couple of women between 18 and 49 years of age. For each donor, three plates each were used for CD4 naive and CD4 memory, two plates were used for CD8 naive, and one plate was used for CD8 memory. The study deeply sequenced blood TCR repertoires of about 5 healthy adults to estimate repertoire size and the extent of clonotype sharing between individuals. Different laboratories and diverse techniques were used to prepare libraries and sequence TCR repertoires, to increase sequencing depth and limit assay-specific biases. Leukapheresis yielded between about 0.94 and 8.9 billion PBMCs per donor. Here is what the overall study found, with its caveats: The genetic and exposure-history diversity represented was limited by the small number of donors. Sharing across a handful of donors was observed for 5% to 6.5% of naive CD4, over 3% of naive CD8, about 2.5% of memory CD4, and about 0.38% of memory CD8 clonotypes. Based on pairwise subsampling, the degree of clonotype sharing among donors was expected to be affected by sequencing depth. Sampling was limited to blood, and TCR repertoires in tissue likely differ from TCR repertoires in blood. Higher generation probabilities were observed for clonotypes shared by all four sorted-subset donors than for non-shared clonotypes. Estimated clonotype richness was generally larger for naive than for memory subsets. Incomplete sequencing was indicated by rarefaction of sorted-subset datasets, despite the large sequencing depth.

Taken from cysteine to phenylalanine, the CDR3 has 14 residues. Only CDR3 DNA is held: 42 bases, read in frame from base 1. Looking up the germline V gene yields CDR1 MNHNS and CDR2 SASEGT. The junction carries 11 bases between V and J, which are trimmed by 0 bases and 8 bases respectively. Using the deep immunoSEQ assay, multiplex PCR amplified TCR CDR3 regions from genomic DNA. Extracted genomic DNA from each cell subset was distributed evenly across all wells of several immunoSEQ 96-well plates, and each plate was treated as a replicate. For sorted subsets, roughly 200 ng of genomic DNA, equivalent to 30,000 or so T cell genomes, went into each replicate PCR. The purified libraries were quantified using a Qubit 3.0 fluorometer, sized with a Bioanalyzer 2100, and then quantified again using the KAPA Library Quantification kit. Each immunoSEQ 96-well plate was sequenced on its own single-read 150-cycle Illumina NextSeq 550 flow cell. The authors' analysis ran thus. Because the immunoSEQ output included only junctional sequences and no quality scores, the filtering could not be the same as the filtering used for full-length reads. Sequences were annotated with PyIR, a Python wrapper for IgBLAST v1.9, using IMGT germline references to assign V/J genes and CDR3. Reads were removed for weak V/J assignments (E-value above 1e-6), missing CDR3, stop codons, out-of-frame junctions, or ambiguous translated residues. A V3J clonotype was defined by an identical inferred V gene, J gene, and CDR3 amino acid sequence. Percentage overlap between repertoires was calculated by dividing the number of shared unique clonotypes by the size of the smaller repertoire. RTK rarefaction, the Chao1 estimator, and Recon v2.1 estimates of unobserved clonotypes were used to assess repertoire richness. Generation probabilities were computed with OLGA for all TCRbeta clonotypes obtained by the gDNA method from several donors. TCRdb took over this immuneACCESS table, retaining in-frame rearrangements with V and J assigned. Such tables are incomplete; in checked studies, under half of the missing clones stem from an unresolved V gene, and the remainder is unexplained. V, J and clone size derive from that table, while D and trimming were established from the DNA sequence. The table for this sample lists approximately 620,000 clones; more than 95% of them were counted only once. The ten largest account for roughly 0.055% of the sample.

Input material: naive CD4+ T cells sorted from blood. This sample's cell subset or site label indicates: CD45RA+ positively selected. The sequence was obtained from a woman aged 25 to 39 in good health. The sequence joins TRBV6-1 to TRBJ1-3; no confident D gene assignment can be made. The nucleotide sequence is given as TGTGCCAGCAGTGAAGCGCCCCGGGGATACACCATATATTTT. It specifies CASSEAPRGYTIYF.